Each of the 2 T cell receptor beta chains below was sequenced from the same sample in a study of tumor and adjacent non-tumor tissue in lung cancer. A modified ARM-PCR protocol with three rounds of nested PCR amplified TCRbeta. TCRdb called the multiplex PCR reads again in MiXCR, with one record for every CDR3 protein. The sample contains 90,000 to 130,000 distinct CDR3 sequences, nearly 85% of which appear only once. No cell sorting was done before RNA was extracted from the tissue. Specimen: lung tumor tissue. These receptors were taken from a man aged 65 to 79 with non-small cell lung cancer.

The chain has TRBV12-3 or TRBV12-4 and TRBJ1-2, with D hard to call. Trimming stripped 6 bases from V and 2 bases from J, with 10 bases between. The CDR3 has 13 residues. CDR3 nucleotides: TGTGCCAGCAGGCTCGGGCCGAACTATGGCTACACCTTC. Its translation: CASRLGPNYGYTF.

About this clonotype itself: This may stem from a read error, because a much larger clone lies one nucleotide away. The chain employs TRBV20-1 and TRBJ2-5; no clear D gene. Germline V lookup: CDR1 DFQATT, CDR2 SNEGSKA (reference sequence). The CDR3 sequence is 11 residues long. Trimming took off 3 bases at V and 5 bases at J, with 7 bases between the two ends. The CDR3 sequence is CSASLDETQYF. CDR3 in DNA: TGCAGTGCTAGTCTGGATGAGACCCAGTACTTC.